The T cell receptor (beta chain) described here comes from a study of TIL therapy for anti-PD-1-resistant metastatic lung cancer. Described time point: pre-treatment sample, taken before nivolumab and TIL therapy. Germline assignment: CDR1 LNHDA and CDR2 SQIVND (reference sequence). V was cut by 7 bases and J by 0 bases, with 12 bases left in between. The CDR3 is 14 residues long. Sequencing used immunoSEQ v3. TCRdb's table, derived via immunoSEQ multiplex PCR, lists solely in-frame clones and lacks some. The table includes nearly 60,000 clones, roughly 70% detected once. The V call is TRBV19, the J call TRBJ1-1; no reliable D call. The TCR was taken from a person between 30 and 80 years old with non-small cell lung cancer. This sample comprised blood, obtained at baseline. The CDR3 bases are TGTGCCAGTACGCGGCTAGGTATGAACACTGAAGCTTTCTTT. This sequence encodes CASTRLGMNTEAFF.